One and the same sample provided the 8 T cell receptor beta chains below, sequenced in a study of blood T cell repertoires in COVID-19. TCRdb keeps only in-frame clones here, not all; method: immunoSEQ multiplex PCR. The table has tens of thousands of clones, approximately 90% seen once. The material sequenced was peripheral blood. The origin of the receptors is a woman over 75 with active COVID-19.

The chain carries TRBV15 and TRBJ1-4, with 8 nucleotides matching TRBD1. The CDR3 is 15 residues long. Germline CDR1 reads LNHNV; CDR2 reads YYDKDF (reference sequence). V was clipped by 0 bases and J by 14 bases; unmatched bases: 11. The CDR3 region is CATSRDDRQGKGLFF. The CDR3 bases are TGTGCCACCAGCAGAGATGATAGACAGGGGAAAGGGCTGTTTTTT. Using reference TRBV15 and TRBJ1-4 for the parts outside the CDR3, the full variable domain is DAMVIQNPRYQVTQFGKPVTLSCSQTLNHNVMYWYQQKSSQAPKLLFHYYDKDFNNEADTPDNFQSRRPNTSFCFLDIRSPGLGDTAMYLCATSRDDRQGKGLFFGSGTQLSVL.

This chain uses TRBV7-3 with TRBJ1-1; tentatively, D is TRBD1 (6 bases). The CDR3 has 14 amino acids. The ends were cut back, 2 bases at V and 5 bases at J, with 12 bases in the middle. Germline CDR1 reads SGHTA; CDR2 reads FQGTGA. The CDR3 here is CASSLQGRGTEAFF. The DNA of the CDR3 is TGTGCCAGCAGCTTACAGGGGAGAGGGACTGAAGCTTTCTTT.

The CDR3 protein is CASSSPGGDYNQPQHF. Written as DNA, the CDR3 is TGTGCCAGCAGTTCACCTGGGGGGGATTACAATCAGCCCCAGCATTTT. The V gene is TRBV6-2 or TRBV6-3, the J gene TRBJ1-5; weak D call: TRBD1 (5 bases). This CDR3 spans 16 amino acids. V was clipped by 4 bases and J by 3 bases, with 16 bases between them. Germline-derived CDR1 and CDR2 are MNHEY and SVGEGT.

The chain employs TRBV7-8 and TRBJ1-5; D is unresolved. Trimming took off 1 base at V and 9 bases at J, with 13 bases between the two ends. The CDR3 runs 14 residues. The V gene's germline CDR1 is SGHVS and CDR2 FQNEAQ. The CDR3 region has the DNA TGTGCCAGCAGCTTAGGGGGTTCGGAGGGGCCCCAGCATTTT. Protein product: CASSLGGSEGPQHF.

The chain has TRBV6-2 or TRBV6-3 and TRBJ2-1; TRBD2 is a possible D gene (5 bases). V lost 4 bases and J 3 bases, leaving 13 bases between the germline ends. Germline assignment: CDR1 MNHEY and CDR2 SVGEGT. The CDR3 is 15 residues long. This chain's CDR3 is CASSFRAEVYNEQFF. The CDR3 bases are TGTGCCAGCAGTTTCCGAGCGGAGGTCTACAATGAGCAGTTCTTC.

The rearrangement uses TRBV4-1 and TRBJ2-3, with 8 nucleotides matching TRBD2. Looked up from germline, CDR1 is MGHRA and CDR2 is YSYEKL. V was clipped by 4 bases and J by 2 bases; unmatched bases: 2. The CDR3 has 14 amino acids. The CDR3 is CASSRAGATDTQYF. In DNA, the CDR3 is TGCGCCAGCAGCCGAGCGGGGGCCACAGATACGCAGTATTTT.

This chain uses TRBV10-3 with TRBJ1-1; D unclear. The CDR3 consists of 14 residues. V dropped 1 base and J dropped 3 bases, with 9 bases sitting between them. The germline gives CDR1 ENHRY, CDR2 SYGVKD. CDR3 residues: CAISEFQADTEAFF. CDR3 DNA sequence: TGTGCCATCAGTGAGTTCCAGGCTGACACTGAAGCTTTCTTT.

The rearrangement joins TRBV6-5 to TRBJ1-4; TRBD1 matches 9 bases. Germline CDR1 and CDR2: MNHEY and SVGAGI. CDR3 length: 14 amino acids. With V trimmed by 6 bases and J by 3 bases, 2 bases remained unmatched. This chain's CDR3 is CASRGTGPNEKLFF. CDR3 nucleotides: TGTGCCAGCAGGGGGACAGGGCCTAATGAAAAACTGTTTTTT.